The TCR beta chain under discussion was sequenced for a study of PD-L1 blockade in urothelial cancer. On the study more broadly: In about 2014, patients got going on atezolizumab, taking 1,200 mg intravenously every 3 weeks. Men with urothelial cancer arising in the bladder made up most of the roughly 29 patients. Study findings and constraints: Durable benefit accompanied greater 3-week expansion of tumor-associated blood clones.

Germline CDR1 MGHRA, CDR2 YSYEKL. Trimming at V came to 3 bases and at J to 4 bases, leaving 14 bases not matched to a gene. This CDR3 is built from 19 residues. Time point defined: pretreatment peripheral blood. Produced via immunoSEQ multiplex PCR; TCRdb's table is partial and in-frame only. The table includes fewer than 65,000 clones, approximately 90% detected once. This clone was seen more than once but under ten times. The antigen is not known. This receptor was taken from a woman aged 55 to 70 with urothelial cancer. The sample here was PBMCs, taken around atezolizumab (anti-PD-L1) treatment. The chain has TRBV4-1 and TRBJ2-2; 10 nucleotides align to TRBD1. The CDR3 coding sequence is TGCGCCAGCAGCCACCAAACACCACCGGGACAGGGGTCCACCGGGGAGCTGTTTTTT. This translates into CASSHQTPPGQGSTGELFF.